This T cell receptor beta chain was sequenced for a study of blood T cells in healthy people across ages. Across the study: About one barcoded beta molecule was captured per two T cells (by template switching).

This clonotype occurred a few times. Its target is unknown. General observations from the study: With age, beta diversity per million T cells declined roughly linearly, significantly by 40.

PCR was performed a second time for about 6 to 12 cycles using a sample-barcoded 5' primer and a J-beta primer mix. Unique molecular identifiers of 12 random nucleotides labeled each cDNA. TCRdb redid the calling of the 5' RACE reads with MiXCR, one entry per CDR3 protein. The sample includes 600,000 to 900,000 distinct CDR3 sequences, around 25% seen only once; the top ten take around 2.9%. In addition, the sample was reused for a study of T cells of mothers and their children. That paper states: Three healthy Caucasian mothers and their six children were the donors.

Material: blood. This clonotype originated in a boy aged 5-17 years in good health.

The chain's CDR3 is CASRWRMQETQYF. For the CDR3, the DNA is TGTGCCAGCAGATGGAGGATGCAAGAGACCCAGTACTTC. The V call is TRBV2, the J call TRBJ2-5; TRBD2 is a possible D gene (5 bases). The CDR3 runs 13 residues. Germline-derived CDR1 and CDR2 are SNHLY and FYNNEI. V was shortened by 6 bases and J by 2 bases, with 10 bases between the two germline ends.